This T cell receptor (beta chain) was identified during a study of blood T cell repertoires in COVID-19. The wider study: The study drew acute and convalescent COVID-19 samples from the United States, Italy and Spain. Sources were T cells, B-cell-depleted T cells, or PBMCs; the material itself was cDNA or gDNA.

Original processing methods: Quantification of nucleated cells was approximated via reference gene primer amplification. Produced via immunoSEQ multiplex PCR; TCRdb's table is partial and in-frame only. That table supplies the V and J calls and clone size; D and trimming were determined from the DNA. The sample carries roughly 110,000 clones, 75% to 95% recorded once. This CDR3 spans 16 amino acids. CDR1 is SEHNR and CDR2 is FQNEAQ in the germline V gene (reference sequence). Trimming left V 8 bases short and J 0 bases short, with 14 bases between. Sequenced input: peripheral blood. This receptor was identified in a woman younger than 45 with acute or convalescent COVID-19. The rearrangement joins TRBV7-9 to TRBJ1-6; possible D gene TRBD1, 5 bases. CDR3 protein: CASPPEGSSYNSPLHF. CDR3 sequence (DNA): TGTGCCAGCCCGCCGGAGGGGAGCTCCTATAATTCACCCCTCCACTTT.